This TCR beta chain is from a study of CD8+ T cells in alopecia areata. Extracted from the samples, RNA was reverse transcribed into cDNA to serve as the sequencing template. Profiling relied on immunoSEQ multiplex PCR, and the TCRdb table lists in-frame clones only, not all of them. The table lists about 270,000 clones, with no singletons. Markers including CD4, CD8alpha, NKG2D and NKG2ACE guided sorting of pooled cutaneous lymph node cells. J was trimmed by 4 bases and V by 2 bases; bases with no gene match: 1. This CDR3 is built from 14 residues. The germline gives CDR1 FNHDT, CDR2 SITEND (reference sequence). This clone was picked up a small number of times. Mouse names are used for the genes. The read is 4 residues too short to cover the CDR3 end, so that end is filled in from the germline J gene.

The sequencing input was CD4+ T cells sorted from a lymph node. The source of this sequence is a C3H/HeJ mouse with alopecia areata. This line is of MHC haplotype H2-k. The chain employs TRBV19 and TRBJ2-3; TRBD2 agrees at 10 bases. CDR3: CASSILGGPETLYF. Partial CDR3 DNA: TGTGCCAGCAGTATTCTGGGGGGGCCAGAA.